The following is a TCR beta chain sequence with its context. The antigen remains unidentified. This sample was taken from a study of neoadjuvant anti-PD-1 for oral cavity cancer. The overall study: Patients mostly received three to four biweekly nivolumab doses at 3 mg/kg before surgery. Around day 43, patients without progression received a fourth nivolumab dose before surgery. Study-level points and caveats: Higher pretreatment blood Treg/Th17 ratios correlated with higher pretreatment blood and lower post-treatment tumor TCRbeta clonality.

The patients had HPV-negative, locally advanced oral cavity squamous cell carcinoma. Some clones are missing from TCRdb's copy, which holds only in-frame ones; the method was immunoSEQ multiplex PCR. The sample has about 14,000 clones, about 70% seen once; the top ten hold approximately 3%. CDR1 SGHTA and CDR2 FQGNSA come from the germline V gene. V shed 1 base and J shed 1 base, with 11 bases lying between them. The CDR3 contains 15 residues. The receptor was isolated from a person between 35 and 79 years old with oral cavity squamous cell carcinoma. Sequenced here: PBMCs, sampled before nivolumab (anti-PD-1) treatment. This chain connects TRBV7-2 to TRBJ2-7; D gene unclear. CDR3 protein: CASSLVGFGSYEQYF. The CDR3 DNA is TGTGCCAGCAGCTTAGTAGGCTTCGGGTCCTACGAGCAGTACTTC.